These T cell receptor beta chains were read from a single sample in a study of T cells in Graves' hyperthyroidism and ophthalmopathy. TCRdb itself ran the multiplex PCR reads through MiXCR, one entry per CDR3 protein. Among about 300,000 distinct CDR3 sequences, approximately 19% were seen once, and the ten largest hold just under 40%. Material: blood. Receptor source: a man between 50 and 59 years old with Graves' ophthalmopathy. Each CDR3 is given with its conserved first and last residue. The D gene is left open where the match is weak. Size values are once, few and many counts, or a class for expanded clones, and some rows have none.

size	D	V	length	J	CDR3	DNA
few	.	TRBV15	13	TRBJ2-7	CATGTGSSYEQYF	TGTGCCACCGGGACGGGAAGCTCCTACGAGCAGTACTTC
many	.	TRBV7-2	13	TRBJ2-1	CASRASGGREQFF	TGTGCCAGCAGGGCGAGTGGGGGCAGGGAGCAGTTCTTC
many	.	TRBV11-2	14	TRBJ1-1	CASSQLGTITEAFF	TGTGCCAGCAGCCAATTGGGGACAATCACTGAAGCTTTCTTT
many	.	TRBV6-1	12	TRBJ2-3	CASSEVGDTQYF	TGTGCCAGCAGTGAAGTGGGAGATACGCAGTATTTT
few	.	TRBV19	17	TRBJ1-2	CASSIAWGQRQFYGYTF	TGTGCCAGTAGTATAGCTTGGGGACAACGCCAATTCTATGGCTACACCTTC
.	.	TRBV7-9	15	TRBJ2-5	CASSLAWTAQETQYF	TGTGCCAGCAGCTTAGCGTGGACAGCACAAGAGACCCAGTACTTC
.	TRBD1	TRBV7-9	15	TRBJ1-2	CASSTTGTGLYGYTF	TGTGCCAGCAGCACTACCGGGACAGGGTTGTATGGCTACACCTTC
few	TRBD2	TRBV29-1	13	TRBJ2-1	CSVPREGGGEQFF	TGCAGCGTTCCTCGGGAGGGGGGGGGTGAGCAGTTCTTC
few	TRBD2	TRBV20-1	16	TRBJ2-2	CSAGDQLAGNTGELFF	TGCAGTGCTGGGGACCAACTAGCGGGTAACACCGGGGAGCTGTTTTTT
many	.	TRBV20-1	15	TRBJ2-7	CSARESGRLTYEQYF	TGCAGTGCTAGAGAATCGGGACGGTTAACCTACGAGCAGTACTTC
.	.	TRBV2	13	TRBJ1-5	CARAAGSGQPQHF	TGTGCCCGTGCCGCGGGGTCAGGCCAGCCCCAGCATTTT
.	.	TRBV5-8	13	TRBJ2-4	CASSLGRKNIQYF	TGTGCCAGCAGCTTGGGACGGAAAAACATTCAGTACTTC
few	.	TRBV4-1	15	TRBJ2-2	CASSQTDGATGELFF	TGCGCCAGCAGCCAAACGGACGGAGCCACCGGGGAGCTGTTTTTT
.	.	TRBV5-1	14	TRBJ1-2	CASSSTGSGTGYTF	TGCGCCAGCAGCTCGACCGGTAGTGGAACTGGCTACACCTTC
many	TRBD2	TRBV7-8	16	TRBJ2-1	CASSKEAGALSDEQFF	TGTGCCAGCAGCAAAGAAGCGGGAGCCCTGTCAGATGAGCAGTTCTTC
many	TRBD1	TRBV20-1	17	TRBJ1-5	CSSTTAGPGQGNQPQHF	TGCAGTTCTACTACAGCAGGACCGGGACAGGGGAATCAGCCCCAGCATTTT
.	.	TRBV24-1	13	TRBJ2-7	CATSDLHAYEQYF	TGTGCCACCAGTGATTTGCACGCCTACGAGCAGTACTTC
few	.	TRBV20-1	15	TRBJ1-5	CSAMRGAYSNQPQHF	TGCAGTGCGATGAGAGGGGCATATAGCAATCAGCCCCAGCATTTT
.	TRBD1	TRBV14	15	TRBJ1-2	CASSLRGTGGFGYTF	TGTGCCAGCAGCCTGCGTGGGACAGGGGGCTTTGGCTACACCTTC
few	.	TRBV15	15	TRBJ1-1	CATSRDLFTNTEAFF	TGTGCCACCAGCAGAGATCTTTTTACAAACACTGAAGCTTTCTTT
many	.	TRBV6-6	15	TRBJ1-1	CASSYGRGWNTEAFF	TGTGCCAGCAGTTACGGGAGGGGGTGGAACACTGAAGCTTTCTTT
.	.	TRBV20-1	13	TRBJ2-5	CSAARGSKETQYF	TGCAGTGCTGCCCGGGGCTCTAAAGAGACCCAGTACTTC
many	.	TRBV2	16	TRBJ1-2	CASSENQGWGFYGYTF	TGTGCCAGCAGTGAAAATCAGGGTTGGGGGTTCTATGGCTACACCTTC
.	TRBD1	TRBV6-2/TRBV6-3	17	TRBJ2-3	CASSYPLRQGKTDTQYF	TGTGCCAGCAGTTACCCCCTCAGACAGGGGAAGACAGATACGCAGTATTTT
.	.	TRBV13	16	TRBJ2-1	CASTLPSDRPYNEQFF	TGTGCCAGCACCTTACCATCAGACAGGCCTTACAATGAGCAGTTCTTC
few	.	TRBV5-1	14	TRBJ1-6	CASSLDGGETPLHF	TGCGCCAGCAGCTTGGATGGTGGGGAGACACCCCTCCACTTT
many	.	TRBV3-1	15	TRBJ2-1	CASSHPGLRSNEQFF	TGTGCCAGCAGCCATCCGGGCTTGAGAAGCAATGAGCAGTTCTTC
few	.	TRBV20-1	14	TRBJ1-5	CSARNGQTNQPQHF	TGCAGTGCTAGAAATGGCCAGACAAATCAGCCCCAGCATTTT
many	.	TRBV5-1	13	TRBJ1-2	CASSLDSNYGYTF	TGTGCCAGCAGCTTAGACAGCAACTATGGCTACACCTTC
.	TRBD1	TRBV19	14	TRBJ2-1	CASSFTTGVSEQFF	TGTGCCAGTAGTTTCACCACAGGGGTTTCTGAGCAGTTCTTC
many	TRBD2	TRBV27	16	TRBJ2-3	CASSLSASGRPTTQYF	TGTGCCAGCAGTTTATCGGCTAGCGGGCGCCCTACCACGCAGTATTTT
few	TRBD1	TRBV6-1	14	TRBJ2-5	CANGDRGRGETQYF	TGTGCCAACGGGGACAGGGGGCGCGGAGAGACCCAGTACTTC
few	.	TRBV6-5	15	TRBJ2-2	CASSYSLANTGELFF	TGTGCCAGCAGTTATAGTCTAGCGAACACCGGGGAGCTGTTTTTT
.	.	TRBV28	12	TRBJ2-7	CASQLGGYEQYF	TGTGCCAGCCAGCTAGGGGGCTACGAGCAGTACTTC
few	.	TRBV29-1	14	TRBJ2-7	CSVVEMFDSYEQYF	TGCAGCGTCGTCGAGATGTTTGACTCCTACGAGCAGTACTTC
many	TRBD1	TRBV30	15	TRBJ1-4	CAWSFSGTGFEKLFF	TGTGCCTGGAGTTTTAGTGGGACAGGGTTTGAAAAACTGTTTTTT
.	TRBD1	TRBV12-3/TRBV12-4	14	TRBJ1-2	CASSQDRGLGGYTF	TGTGCCAGCAGCCAGGACAGGGGGCTTGGTGGCTACACCTTC
many	TRBD2	TRBV6-2/TRBV6-3	17	TRBJ2-1	CASSYTSGRSSYNEQFF	TGTGCCAGCAGTTACACTAGCGGGAGGAGCTCCTACAATGAGCAGTTCTTC
.	TRBD2	TRBV7-9	16	TRBJ2-3	CASSHTGGGSADTQYF	TGTGCCAGCAGCCACACCGGGGGGGGATCGGCAGATACGCAGTATTTT
many	.	TRBV2	14	TRBJ2-2	CASKRGFNTGELFF	TGTGCCAGCAAAAGAGGATTCAACACCGGGGAGCTGTTTTTT
.	TRBD2	TRBV12-3/TRBV12-4	16	TRBJ2-3	CASSQRLAGATDTQYF	TGTGCCAGCAGTCAACGACTAGCCGGGGCCACAGATACGCAGTATTTT
many	TRBD1	TRBV7-8	14	TRBJ1-2	CASSSGQGQNGYTF	TGTGCCAGCAGCTCCGGACAGGGACAGAATGGCTACACCTTC
few	TRBD2	TRBV3-1	16	TRBJ2-7	CASSRGGAGVGYEQYF	TGTGCCAGCAGCCGGGGGGGAGCGGGAGTAGGCTACGAGCAGTACTTC
many	.	TRBV20-1	15	TRBJ2-3	CSARSDPSSTDTQYF	TGCAGTGCTAGGTCAGACCCCTCGAGCACAGATACGCAGTATTTT
.	.	TRBV28	14	TRBJ1-4	CASSSYREDKKLFF	TGTGCCAGCAGTTCATACAGGGAAGATAAAAAACTGTTTTTT
.	.	TRBV13	13	TRBJ1-2	CASSFGGDYGYTF	TGTGCCAGCAGCTTCGGGGGGGACTATGGCTACACCTTC
many	TRBD2	TRBV5-1	18	TRBJ2-1	CASSPGLAGGASYNEQFF	TGCGCCAGCAGCCCCGGACTAGCGGGAGGGGCGTCCTACAATGAGCAGTTCTTC
many	.	TRBV30	13	TRBJ1-1	CAWSVYGNTEAFF	TGTGCCTGGAGTGTTTACGGGAACACTGAAGCTTTCTTT
.	TRBD2	TRBV4-1	12	TRBJ2-1	CASSQVGGARFF	TGCGCCAGCAGCCAAGTCGGGGGGGCTAGGTTCTTC
many	.	TRBV18	15	TRBJ2-7	CASSPLLGGSYEQYF	TGTGCCAGCTCACCACTACTGGGTGGGTCCTACGAGCAGTACTTC
many	.	TRBV5-1	15	TRBJ1-2	CASSLGGTANYGYTF	TGCGCCAGCAGCTTGGGTGGCACAGCTAACTATGGCTACACCTTC
.	.	TRBV12-3/TRBV12-4	15	TRBJ2-7	CASTQTSTLTSEQYF	TGTGCCAGCACCCAAACCTCAACCTTAACTTCCGAGCAGTACTTC
.	TRBD2	TRBV20-1	13	TRBJ2-3	CSEKAGEEDTQYF	TGCAGCGAGAAAGCGGGGGAGGAAGATACGCAGTATTTT
.	.	TRBV9	12	TRBJ2-7	CASSDRMGEQYF	TGTGCCAGCAGCGACAGGATGGGCGAGCAGTACTTC
.	.	TRBV5-1	16	TRBJ2-7	CASSLDGTHKNYEQYF	TGCGCCAGCAGCTTGGACGGGACTCATAAGAACTACGAGCAGTACTTC
few	.	TRBV2	15	TRBJ1-5	CASSEARTANQPQHF	TGTGCCAGCAGTGAAGCGCGCACAGCTAATCAGCCCCAGCATTTT
few	.	TRBV9	17	TRBJ2-7	CASSVDSGSPAYYEQYF	TGTGCCAGCAGCGTAGACTCTGGCTCCCCGGCCTACTACGAGCAGTACTTC
.	.	TRBV29-1	15	TRBJ2-3	CSVEEPGRVPDTQYF	TGCAGCGTTGAAGAACCCGGCAGGGTCCCAGATACGCAGTATTTT
few	.	TRBV30	13	TRBJ1-2	CAWTPGVTGGYTF	TGTGCCTGGACCCCCGGGGTAACTGGTGGCTACACCTTC